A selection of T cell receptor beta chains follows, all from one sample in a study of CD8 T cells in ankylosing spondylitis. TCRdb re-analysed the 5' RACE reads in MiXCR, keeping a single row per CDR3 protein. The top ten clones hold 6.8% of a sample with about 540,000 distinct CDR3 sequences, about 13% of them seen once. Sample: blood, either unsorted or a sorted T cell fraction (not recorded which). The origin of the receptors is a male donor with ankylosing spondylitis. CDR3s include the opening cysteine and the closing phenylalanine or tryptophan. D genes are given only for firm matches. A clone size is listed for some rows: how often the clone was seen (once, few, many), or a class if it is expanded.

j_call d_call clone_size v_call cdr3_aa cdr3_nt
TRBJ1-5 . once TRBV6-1 CASSEGFTGPRPQHF TGTGCCAGCAGTGAAGGCTTTACAGGGCCCCGGCCCCAGCATTTT
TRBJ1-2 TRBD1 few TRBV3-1 CASSHTDRGQGYTF TGTGCCAGCAGCCATACCGACAGGGGGCAGGGCTACACCTTC
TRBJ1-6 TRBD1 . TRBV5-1 CASSRGQGPNSPLHF TGCGCCAGCAGCAGAGGACAGGGGCCTAATTCACCCCTCCACTTT
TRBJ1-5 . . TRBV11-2 CASSLVPGSSNQPQHF TGTGCCAGCAGCTTAGTCCCGGGGAGCAGCAATCAGCCCCAGCATTTT
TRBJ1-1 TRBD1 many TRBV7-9 CASSQRQGDVTEAFF TGTGCCAGCAGCCAAAGACAGGGGGATGTCACTGAAGCTTTCTTT
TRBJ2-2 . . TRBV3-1 CASSQSLTGELFF TGTGCCAGCAGCCAGTCATTGACCGGGGAGCTGTTTTTT
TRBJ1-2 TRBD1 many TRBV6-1 CASSAPGGANGYTF TGTGCCAGCAGTGCCCCAGGGGGCGCGAATGGCTACACCTTC
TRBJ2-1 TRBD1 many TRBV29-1 CSVDRRGFPFF TGCAGCGTTGATCGCAGGGGGTTTCCGTTCTTC
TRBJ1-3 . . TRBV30 CAWAQISGNTIYF TGTGCCTGGGCACAGATCTCTGGAAACACCATATATTTT
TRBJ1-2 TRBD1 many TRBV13 CASSQGALNYGYTF TGTGCCAGTTCTCAGGGGGCGTTAAACTATGGCTACACCTTC
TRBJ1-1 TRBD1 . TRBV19 CASSIPDRGGYTEAFF TGTGCCAGTAGTATTCCGGACAGGGGCGGGTACACTGAAGCTTTCTTT
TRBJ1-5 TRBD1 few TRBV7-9 CASSLVSGGTHQPQHF TGTGCCAGCAGCTTAGTATCAGGGGGGACACATCAGCCCCAGCATTTT
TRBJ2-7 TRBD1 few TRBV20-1 CSGTGSSYEQYF TGCAGCGGGACAGGGTCCTCCTACGAGCAGTACTTC
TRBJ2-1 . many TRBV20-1 CSATGTTMNNEQFF TGCAGTGCTACCGGGACAACGATGAACAATGAGCAGTTCTTC
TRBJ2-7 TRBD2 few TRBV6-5 CASSSRLAGGSYEQYF TGTGCCAGCAGTTCCCGACTAGCGGGAGGTTCCTACGAGCAGTACTTC
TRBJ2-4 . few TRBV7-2 CASSLTGRTKNIQYF TGTGCCAGCAGCTTAACCGGCAGGACCAAAAACATTCAGTACTTC
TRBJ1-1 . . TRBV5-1 CASSWGTVGTEAFF TGCGCCAGCAGCTGGGGGACGGTGGGCACTGAAGCTTTCTTT
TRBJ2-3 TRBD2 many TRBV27 CASSPLTSAFGTDTQYF TGTGCCAGCAGTCCTTTGACTAGCGCGTTCGGCACAGATACGCAGTATTTT
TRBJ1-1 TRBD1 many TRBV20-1 CSVRQGNTEAFF TGCAGTGTTAGACAGGGGAACACTGAAGCTTTCTTT
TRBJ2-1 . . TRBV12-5 CASGWDYFRGEQFF TGTGCTAGTGGATGGGACTACTTCAGGGGTGAGCAGTTCTTC
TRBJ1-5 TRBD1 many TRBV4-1 CASSHQTGGNQPQHF TGCGCCAGCAGCCACCAAACAGGGGGCAATCAGCCCCAGCATTTT
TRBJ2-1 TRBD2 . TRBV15 CATSSRVAGSSYNEQFF TGTGCCACCAGCTCAAGAGTAGCGGGATCCTCCTACAATGAGCAGTTCTTC
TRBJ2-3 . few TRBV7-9 CASSLGLVSSDTQYF TGTGCCAGCAGCTTAGGACTAGTCTCTTCAGATACGCAGTATTTT
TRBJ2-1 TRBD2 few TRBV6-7 CASSYQAGGCLVSYNEQFF TGTGCCAGCAGTTACCAAGCGGGAGGGTGTTTGGTCTCCTACAATGAGCAGTTCTTC
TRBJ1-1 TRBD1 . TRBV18 CASSPQAGGAEAFF TGTGCCAGCTCACCTCAAGCAGGGGGGGCTGAAGCTTTCTTT
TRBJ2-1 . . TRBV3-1 CASSQVAPRGEQFF TGTGCCAGCAGCCAAGTAGCACCACGAGGTGAGCAGTTCTTC
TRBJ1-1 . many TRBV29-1 CSVAVNTEAFF TGCAGCGTTGCCGTGAACACTGAAGCTTTCTTT